One and the same sample provided the 11 T cell receptor beta chains below, sequenced in a study of T-cell memory formation after mild COVID-19. MiXCR was run by TCRdb on the 5' RACE reads, yielding one entry per CDR3 protein. The sample records 300,000 to 350,000 distinct CDR3 sequences, roughly a fifth being singletons. The sample comprised PBMCs or a T cell subset sorted from them (not recorded which). Receptor source: a man aged 18 to 30 who had mild COVID-19 (a few samples of this study predate the infection). Cell type and time point are not known.

As concerns this clonotype: A read error may produce the germline difference seen at one junction end. The V call is TRBV7-7, the J call TRBJ2-1; 11 positions match TRBD1. Germline V CDR1 and CDR2: SSHAT, FNYEAQ (reference sequence). This CDR3 comprises 15 residues. CDR3 DNA: TGTGCTAGCAGCCAGGGGGGGACAGGGGGCAATGAGCAGTTCTTC. Translation gives CASSQGGTGGNEQFF.

The chain couples TRBV7-2 to TRBJ2-5; 7 positions agree with TRBD1. Looked up from germline, CDR1 is SGHTA and CDR2 is FQGNSA. CDR3 length: 16 residues. V was pared by 5 bases and J by 3 bases, with 12 bases of the junction left unmatched. The CDR3: CASSPRDRVREETQYF. CDR3 DNA: TGTGCCAGCAGCCCGAGGGACAGAGTTAGAGAAGAGACCCAGTACTTC.

V gene TRBV10-3 combines with J gene TRBJ2-1; TRBD2 matches 15 bases. V lost 10 bases to trimming and J lost 10 bases; unmatched junction nucleotides: 17. This CDR3 is built from 17 residues. Germline values: CDR1 ENHRY, CDR2 SYGVKD. The CDR3 is CATMGTSGGRGFEEQFF. The CDR3 DNA sequence: TGTGCCACCATGGGGACTAGCGGGGGGCGAGGATTTGAGGAGCAGTTCTTC.

This clonotype was recorded many times. CDR3 in DNA: TGCAGTGCAAACAGGGGGCTGGGCACAGATACGCAGTATTTT. Translating gives CSANRGLGTDTQYF. This chain joins TRBV20-1 and TRBJ2-3; TRBD1 matches at 9 bases. Germline lookup yields CDR1 DFQATT and CDR2 SNEGSKA (reference sequence). This CDR3 has 14 residues. Trimming took 6 bases from V and 1 from J; bases not matched to a gene: 5.

The sample holds a few counts of this clonotype. This chain joins TRBV4-2 and TRBJ2-7; D uncertain. The CDR3 spans 17 residues. Trimming removed 1 base from V and 2 bases from J, with 18 bases in between. Germline V gene lookup returns CDR1 LGHNA and CDR2 YNFKEQ. CDR3 sequence reads: CASSQVGSPAQTYEQYF. The CDR3, as DNA: TGTGCCAGCAGCCAAGTAGGGTCGCCGGCACAGACCTACGAGCAGTACTTC.

This chain joins TRBV6-2 or TRBV6-3 and TRBJ2-1; TRBD2 matches 8 bases. Germline V gives CDR1 MNHEY, CDR2 SVGEGT. There are 16 residues in the CDR3. Trimming at V came to 1 base and at J to 1 base, leaving 3 bases not matched to a gene. As DNA, the CDR3 is TGTGCCAGCAGTTACTGGCGGGGGGTGTCCTACAATGAGCAGTTCTTC. It translates to CASSYWRGVSYNEQFF.

The chain couples TRBV28 to TRBJ2-7; D unclear. Germline V gene data show CDR1 as MDHEN and CDR2 as SYDVKM. The length of the CDR3 is 14 residues. V lost 3 bases and J lost 0, with 9 bases in between. The CDR3 DNA is TGTGCCAGCAGTTTGTGGGCTAACTCCTACGAGCAGTACGTC. Encoded protein: CASSLWANSYEQYV.

This clonotype was picked up a small number of times. Here the CDR3 reads CAISQGLTGELFF. For the CDR3, the DNA is TGTGCCATCAGTCAGGGTTTGACCGGGGAGCTGTTTTTT. The chain uses TRBV10-3 and TRBJ2-2; TRBD1 might be the D (5 bases). V shed 5 bases and J shed 5 bases, with 9 bases lying between them. Germline CDR1 is ENHRY and CDR2 is SYGVKD. The CDR3 loop spans 13 amino acids.

J is TRBJ2-1 and V is TRBV11-2, with a weak D call TRBD1 (7 bases). Germline V lookup: CDR1 SGHAT, CDR2 FQNNGV. This CDR3 region has 14 residues. V lost 4 bases and J 7 bases, leaving 14 bases between the germline ends. The DNA of the CDR3 is TGTGCCAGCAGCTCGGTACAGGGGAGGAATGAGCAGTTCTTC. This encodes CASSSVQGRNEQFF.

The chain uses TRBV15 and TRBJ2-6; D unresolved. CDR3 length: 16 amino acids. Germline CDR1 reads LNHNV; CDR2 reads YYDKDF (reference sequence). V shed 4 bases and J shed 0 bases, with 10 bases lying between them. This CDR3 is CATSKGSTSGANVLTF. The CDR3 bases are TGTGCCACCAGCAAGGGAAGTACCTCTGGGGCCAACGTCCTGACTTTC. Full variable domain (missing parts from reference TRBV15 and TRBJ2-6): DAMVIQNPRYQVTQFGKPVTLSCSQTLNHNVMYWYQQKSSQAPKLLFHYYDKDFNNEADTPDNFQSRRPNTSFCFLDIRSPGLGDTAMYLCATSKGSTSGANVLTFGAGSRLTVL.

The table lists this clonotype with a few counts. The CDR3 region is CASSFQPTSPLHF. The CDR3 DNA reads TGTGCCAGCAGCTTCCAACCAACCTCACCCCTCCACTTT. This chain connects TRBV7-3 to TRBJ1-6; D not resolved. Between the trimmed V and J ends, which lost 3 bases and 10 bases, there was a span of 10 bases. CDR3 size: 13 residues. Per the germline V gene, CDR1 is SGHTA and CDR2 is FQGTGA.